Sequencing of this T cell receptor beta chain was carried out in a study of shared clonotypes between healthy human individuals (TCRdb year 2020). Looking at the study overall: A few men and two women, aged 18 to 49 years, made up the cohort. Blood TCR repertoires of roughly five healthy adults were deeply sequenced to estimate repertoire size and the extent of clonotype sharing between individuals. Different laboratories and diverse techniques were used to prepare libraries and sequence TCR repertoires, to increase sequencing depth and limit assay-specific biases. Per donor, leukapheresis produced somewhere between about 0.94 and 8.9 billion PBMCs.

The study at large found these results: Based on pairwise subsampling, the degree of clonotype sharing among donors was expected to be affected by sequencing depth. Because the study included a small number of donors, the genetic and exposure-history diversity represented was limited. Only blood was sampled, and tissue TCR repertoires likely differ from those in blood.

Notes on this clone: The target of this receptor is not known. An end of the junction does not agree with germline; a read error may underlie this.

TCR CDR3 regions were amplified from genomic DNA by multiplex PCR using the deep immunoSEQ assay. For each cell subset, the extracted genomic DNA was distributed evenly across all wells of several immunoSEQ 96-well plates, and each plate served as one replicate. For unsorted PBMC, about 0.3 ug genomic DNA, equal to approximately 30,000 T cell genomes, was loaded into each replicate PCR. Ten immunoSEQ deep assay plates were used to sequence the unsorted PBMC genomic DNA. The purified libraries were quantified using a Qubit 3.0 fluorometer, sized with a Bioanalyzer 2100, and then quantified again using the KAPA Library Quantification kit. Each immunoSEQ 96-well plate was sequenced on its own single-read 150-cycle Illumina NextSeq 550 flow cell. Per the original workflow: The immunoSEQ output contained only junctional sequences without quality scores, so filtering could not match that applied to full-length reads. Sequences were annotated with PyIR, a Python wrapper for IgBLAST v1.9, using IMGT germline references to assign V/J genes and CDR3. Reads were filtered out if the reads had weak V/J assignments (E-value above 1e-6), no CDR3, stop codons, out-of-frame junctions, or ambiguous translated residues. V3J clonotypes were defined as sequences sharing the same inferred V gene, J gene, and CDR3 amino acid sequence. The percentage overlap between two repertoires was calculated by dividing the number of shared unique clonotypes by the size of the smaller repertoire. RTK rarefaction, the Chao1 estimator, and Recon v2.1 estimates of unobserved clonotypes were used to assess repertoire richness. TCRdb's version of the immuneACCESS table is confined to in-frame rearrangements and falls short of the full clone set. An unresolved V gene accounts for under half of the shortfall where checked; the remainder is of unknown origin. The V and J calls and the clone size are those of that table, but D and trimming were determined from the DNA. A total of hundreds of thousands of clones appear in this sample, around 77% of them only once. The leading ten clones occupy around 11% of the sample.

Healthy HIV-negative adults with no recently reported acute infections or vaccinations were included as donors. Every donor was a Caucasian adult living in Nashville, Tennessee, USA. For unsorted samples, 75 million to 90 million PBMCs were counted and genomic DNA was extracted with the QIAamp DNA Blood Mini kit. Blood was collected by leukapheresis, and PBMCs were isolated by Ficoll-Histopaque density gradient centrifugation and then cryopreserved in liquid nitrogen vapor phase. The specimen was PBMCs. This clonotype was obtained from a woman aged 40-49 years in good health. Some clones in this sample may be carry-over from other donors' samples.

The CDR3 in this case is CSVEDRWDGAYNGQFF. The DNA sequence is given as TGCAGCGTTGAAGATCGCTGGGACGGCGCGTACAATGGGCAGTTCTTC. The chain couples TRBV29-1 to TRBJ2-1, with the D assignment possibly TRBD1 or TRBD2, given 5 matching bases for each. From the cysteine through the phenylalanine, the CDR3 covers 16 amino acids. The kept DNA is CDR3 alone, 48 bases in frame from the first base. Per the germline V gene, SQVTM is the CDR1 and ANQGSEA is the CDR2.